The entry below describes one TCR beta chain. No antigen is known for it. The sample originates from a study of T-cell reconstitution after alpha-beta-depleted transplantation in children. This sample's TCRbeta library carried unique molecular identifier barcodes. TCRdb re-called the PCR reads through MiXCR, storing one row per CDR3 protein. The table has about 420,000 distinct CDR3 sequences, roughly 17% seen once; the top ten hold just under 30%. Germline V gene data show CDR1 as DFQATT and CDR2 as SNEGSKA (reference sequence). The CDR3 contains 14 residues. Trimming removed 4 bases from V and 5 bases from J; junction bases left unmatched: 7. Study observations and caveats: Roughly two months post-transplant, alpha-beta T cells reportedly originated from several hundred graft clones that had expanded.

This clonotype was sampled from a boy under two years old who had a stem cell transplant for Wiskott-Aldrich syndrome, so the T cells may come from the graft donor. The chain has TRBV20-1 and TRBJ2-5, with TRBD2 matching 10 bases. Sequenced material: PBMCs, mostly from graft donor cells, taken 360 days after TCRalphabeta/CD19-depleted stem cell transplant. The CDR3 here is CSAKAGGPEETQYF. The CDR3 nucleotides are TGCAGTGCTAAAGCGGGGGGGCCGGAGGAGACCCAGTACTTC.